This entry features one TCR beta chain sequence. Its matching antigen is unknown. The sample originates from a study of cytomegalovirus exposure and HLA in healthy donors. Primers: 60 Vbeta forward and 13 Jbeta reverse. Only in-frame clones appear in the TCRdb table, and some are missing; sequencing was by immunoSEQ multiplex PCR. Of roughly 160,000 clones listed, about 82% are singletons. Germline loops: CDR1 MDHEN, CDR2 SYDVKM. V gave up 5 bases and J gave up 6 bases; unmatched junction bases: 12. The CDR3 runs 15 residues. Study-level findings and limits: Being indistinguishable, some V segments were excluded, TRBV6-2 and TRBV6-3 among them.

The chain has TRBV28 and TRBJ1-2; 7 bases map to TRBD1. The material sequenced was PBMCs. The origin of this receptor is a woman aged 25 to 39 in good health and CMV-seropositive. DNA for the CDR3: TGTGCCAGCAGTCTCCCCGGGGGAACAGGGGATGGCTACACCTTC. It specifies CASSLPGGTGDGYTF.